The clone carrying this T cell receptor beta chain was observed a few times. Trimming cost V 2 bases and J 5 bases, with 14 bases left between them. The CDR3 runs to 15 residues. Germline V CDR1 and CDR2: SGHKS, YYEKEE (reference sequence). TCRdb reprocessed the RT-PCR reads via MiXCR and lists one record per CDR3 protein. The sample holds fewer than 750,000 distinct CDR3 sequences, roughly 15% seen once. This sample is part of a study of response to subunit inactivated influenza vaccine. The rearrangement joins TRBV5-5 to TRBJ1-5; D might be TRBD1 (5 bases). The starting material was PBMCs from blood, obtained 11 to 12 days after vaccination. The TCR sequence derives from a man between 45 and 60 years old who received an inactivated influenza vaccine. The CDR3 coding sequence is TGTGCCAGCAGCTTAGAGGTGGGGCCGGATCAGCCCCAGCATTTT. Amino acids: CASSLEVGPDQPQHF.